The rows below give T cell receptor beta chains drawn from one sample of a study of shared clonotypes between healthy human individuals. This table comes from immunoSEQ multiplex PCR, and its TCRdb copy is limited to in-frame clones, with some not included. Of 400,000 to 500,000 clones in the sample, roughly four fifths are singletons; the top ten hold 13%. The sequencing input was PBMCs. The receptors derive from a woman in her thirties or forties in good health. Some clones in this sample may be carry-over from other donors' samples. The CDR3 runs from the conserved cysteine through the conserved F or W. Fields, in order: V gene, D gene, J gene, clone size, CDR3 protein, CDR3 DNA. The D gene is left open where the match is weak. A clone size is listed for some rows: how often the clone was seen (once, few, many), or a class if it is expanded.

TRBV19	TRBD2	TRBJ2-7	.	CASSTIAGEEYEQYF	TGTGCCAGTAGTACCATAGCGGGAGAGGAATACGAGCAGTACTTC
TRBV30	TRBD1	TRBJ1-1	.	CAWSSQGVRTEAFF	TGTGCCTGGAGTAGCCAGGGGGTTCGGACTGAAGCTTTCTTT
TRBV27	.	TRBJ2-2	.	CASSLAGRNTGELFF	TGTGCCAGCAGTCTGGCGGGTCGGAACACCGGGGAGCTGTTTTTT
TRBV10-2	TRBD1	TRBJ1-2	.	CASTPDRAKGYTF	TGCGCCAGCACCCCGGACAGGGCCAAAGGCTACACCTTC
TRBV18	TRBD1	TRBJ2-1	.	CASSTTGRYNEQFF	TGTGCCAGCTCAACGACAGGGCGTTACAATGAGCAGTTCTTC
TRBV5-4	TRBD1	TRBJ2-6	.	CASSRQGGGANVLTF	TGTGCCAGCAGCCGACAGGGGGGTGGGGCCAACGTCCTGACTTTC
TRBV7-8	.	TRBJ2-7	.	CASSLQGATYEQYF	TGTGCCAGCAGCTTACAGGGCGCAACCTACGAGCAGTACTTC
TRBV5-1	.	TRBJ2-5	.	CASSSGETQYF	TGCGCCAGCAGCTCTGGGGAGACCCAGTACTTC
TRBV19	TRBD1	TRBJ1-2	.	CASSRGRDRGYGYTF	TGTGCCAGCAGCCGGGGCCGGGACAGGGGCTATGGCTACACCTTC
TRBV5-6	TRBD1	TRBJ2-3	.	CASSATGSTDTQYF	TGTGCCAGCAGCGCGACAGGGAGCACAGATACGCAGTATTTT
TRBV7-2	TRBD2	TRBJ2-5	.	CASSLGLAQETQYF	TGTGCCAGCAGCTTGGGACTAGCCCAAGAGACCCAGTACTTC
TRBV7-2	.	TRBJ1-2	.	CASSSQGFASYTF	TGTGCCAGCAGCTCCCAAGGGTTTGCAAGCTACACCTTC
TRBV5-1	.	TRBJ2-1	.	CASSLGSAGSPYNEQFF	TGCGCCAGCAGCTTGGGATCTGCGGGCAGCCCCTACAATGAGCAGTTCTTC
TRBV9	.	TRBJ2-1	.	CASSVGPEAANEQFF	TGTGCCAGCAGCGTGGGGCCTGAGGCTGCAAATGAGCAGTTCTTC
TRBV7-2	.	TRBJ2-5	many	CASSSLTWAQYF	TGTGCCAGCAGCTCTCTGACCTGGGCCCAGTACTTC
TRBV11-3	.	TRBJ2-2	.	CASSLAGPPNTGELFF	TGTGCCAGCAGCTTAGCGGGCCCTCCGAACACCGGGGAGCTGTTTTTT
TRBV4-2	TRBD1	TRBJ2-7	.	CASSQDRVNRGYEQYF	TGTGCCAGCAGCCAAGATCGGGTGAACAGGGGGTACGAGCAGTACTTC
TRBV6-1	TRBD1	TRBJ1-5	.	CASSDGQGYSNQPQHF	TGTGCCAGCAGTGACGGACAGGGGTATAGCAATCAGCCCCAGCATTTT
TRBV18	.	TRBJ1-1	.	CASVLGLSNTEAFF	TGTGCCAGCGTCCTGGGGCTATCGAACACTGAAGCTTTCTTT
TRBV9	TRBD1	TRBJ2-1	.	CASSASSTGGRGEQFF	TGTGCCAGCAGCGCAAGTTCTACAGGGGGCAGGGGGGAGCAGTTCTTC
TRBV5-4	TRBD2	TRBJ2-4	.	CASSLGRESPRNIQYF	TGTGCCAGCAGCTTGGGGCGGGAGTCGCCCAGAAACATTCAGTACTTC
TRBV11-2	TRBD2	TRBJ2-1	.	CASSNLAGASYNEQFF	TGTGCCAGCAGCAACTTAGCGGGAGCCTCCTACAATGAGCAGTTCTTC
TRBV28	.	TRBJ1-1	.	CASSLISGTPNTEAFF	TGTGCCAGCAGCCTTATCTCCGGGACCCCTAACACTGAAGCTTTCTTT
TRBV9	TRBD2	TRBJ2-1	.	CASSNGTSGYNEQFF	TGTGCCAGCAGCAACGGGACTAGCGGATACAATGAGCAGTTCTTC
TRBV29-1	.	TRBJ2-4	.	CSVGLDSSGDIQYF	TGCAGCGTTGGTCTTGACAGTTCGGGGGACATTCAGTACTTC
TRBV21-1	.	TRBJ1-2	.	CASSLRQGAQDYGYTF	TGTGCCAGCAGCCTTCGTCAGGGGGCGCAGGACTATGGCTACACCTTC
TRBV7-2	.	TRBJ2-7	.	CASSLQGYEQYF	TGTGCCAGCAGCTTACAAGGATACGAGCAGTACTTC
TRBV5-4	.	TRBJ2-3	.	CASSQPTSSTDTQYF	TGTGCCAGCAGCCAACCCACATCCAGCACAGATACGCAGTATTTT
TRBV30	.	TRBJ1-1	once	CAWNALENTEAFF	TGTGCCTGGAATGCGCTAGAGAACACTGAAGCTTTCTTT